This T cell receptor (beta chain) was obtained from a study of shared clonotypes between healthy human individuals (TCRdb year 2020). Regarding the study in general: Three men and a couple of women, aged 18 to 49 years, made up the cohort. Per donor, three plates each were used for CD4 naive and CD4 memory, two for CD8 naive, and one for CD8 memory. To estimate repertoire size and how much clonotypes are shared between individuals, the study performed deep sequencing of blood TCR repertoires from five healthy adults. To increase sequencing depth and limit assay-specific biases, TCR repertoire library preparation and sequencing were carried out by different laboratories using diverse techniques. Per donor, leukapheresis produced somewhere between about 0.9 and 9.5 billion PBMCs.

TCR CDR3 regions were amplified from genomic DNA by multiplex PCR using the deep immunoSEQ assay. Genomic DNA extracted from each cell subset was distributed evenly over all wells of several immunoSEQ 96-well plates, and each plate served as one replicate. For sorted subsets, about 0.2 ug genomic DNA, equal to about 30,000 T cell genomes, was loaded into each replicate PCR. The purified libraries were quantified using a Qubit 3.0 fluorometer, sized with a Bioanalyzer 2100, and then quantified again using the KAPA Library Quantification kit. A separate single-read 150-cycle Illumina NextSeq 550 flow cell was used to sequence each immunoSEQ 96-well plate. As for how the authors treated the data: The immunoSEQ output contained only junctional sequences without quality scores, so filtering could not match that applied to full-length reads. Sequences were annotated with PyIR, a Python wrapper for IgBLAST v1.9, using IMGT germline references to assign V/J genes and CDR3. Any read was removed if the V/J assignment was weak (E-value above 1e-6), the CDR3 was missing, or the read contained stop codons, out-of-frame junctions, or ambiguous translated residues. V3J clonotypes were defined by identical inferred V gene, J gene, and CDR3 amino acid sequence. The percentage overlap between two repertoires was calculated by dividing the number of shared unique clonotypes by the size of the smaller repertoire. Repertoire richness was assessed with RTK rarefaction, the Chao1 estimator, and Recon v2.1 estimates of unobserved clonotypes. Generation probabilities were computed with OLGA for all TCRbeta clonotypes obtained by the gDNA method from several donors. Sourced from immuneACCESS, this table was stored by TCRdb with only in-frame sequences that have V and J called. A share of the clones is absent; for the studies checked, an unresolved V gene accounts for under half, and the remainder has no known explanation. V and J calls and clone size are copied from that table; D and trimming were computed from the DNA. The sample table records under 1 million clones; 85% to 95% of these occur just once. The top ten clonotypes cover more than 20% of the sample.

The full study reports these points: Sampling was restricted to blood, and TCR repertoires in tissue are likely to differ from TCR repertoires in blood. Clonotypes shared by all four sorted-subset donors showed higher generation probabilities than non-shared clonotypes. Rarefaction of sorted-subset datasets indicated incomplete sequencing despite the large sequencing depth. When a handful of donors were compared, the shared fraction of clonotypes was roughly 5% for naive CD4, around 3.6% for naive CD8, 2% to 2.5% for memory CD4, and around 0.37% for memory CD8. Naive subsets generally had larger estimated clonotype richness than memory subsets did. Because the study included a small number of donors, the genetic and exposure-history diversity represented was limited. Pairwise subsampling led to the expectation that sequencing depth would affect the degree of clonotype sharing among donors.

CD8 naive samples were CD45RO-negative cells positively selected for CCR7, giving a CD45RA+CCR7+ population that excluded TemRA cells. Donors were healthy HIV-negative adults with no recently reported acute infections or vaccinations. All donors were Caucasian adults living in Nashville, Tennessee, USA. Blood was collected by leukapheresis, and PBMCs were isolated by Ficoll-Histopaque density gradient centrifugation and then cryopreserved in liquid nitrogen vapor phase. Purity and quantity of every magnetically sorted T cell population were checked by analytical flow cytometry. Genomic DNA was isolated from each sorted fraction and quantified by UV absorbance on a Nanodrop 2000c. From cysteine to phenylalanine, the CDR3 is 12 amino acids long. Here the CDR3 DNA is all that survives: 36 bases in frame from base 1. The germline V gene supplies CDR1 LGHNA and CDR2 YSLEER. V is shortened by 2 bases, J by 4 bases, and the region joining them spans 4 bases.

A remark on this clone: Its target antigen remains unknown. No base quality values were provided; no much bigger clone lies one nucleotide off.

This TCR was recovered from a young man in good health. Recombination linked TRBV4-3 to TRBJ2-3; no D gene can be assigned with confidence. Material for sequencing was naive CD8+ T cells sorted from blood. This sample's cell subset or site label indicates: CD45RA+CCR7+. The CDR3 is CASSQPPDTQYF. The DNA is TGCGCCAGCAGCCAACCCCCAGATACGCAGTATTTT.